This TCR beta chain was identified during a study of T-cell memory formation after mild COVID-19. Points from the study as a whole: The study found balanced CD4/CD8 in clones contracting day 15 to 85 and a CD4+ lean in later expanders. A subset of responding clones appeared in pre-infection memory, suggesting cross-reactive memory joined. Contracting CD8+ clones were enriched in EMRA, CD4+ mainly in CM and EM.

This clonotype was counted between two and nine times. Its antigen is currently unknown. After 5'RACE with constant-segment primers, TCR alpha and TCR beta cDNA libraries carrying sample barcodes and UMIs were obtained. TCRdb independently ran MiXCR on the 5' RACE reads; one entry per CDR3 protein. The repertoire holds fewer than 550,000 distinct CDR3 sequences, with about 20% as singletons. The CDR3 contains 16 residues. The germline CDR1 and CDR2 sequences are SGDLS and YYNGEE. V was pared by 3 bases and J by 4 bases, with 10 bases of the junction left unmatched. The sequence came from an adult woman who had mild COVID-19 (a few samples of this study predate the infection). Cell type and time point are not known. The chain carries TRBV9 and TRBJ1-2; 9 nucleotides agree with TRBD1. The sequencing sample was made of PBMCs or a T cell subset sorted from them (not recorded which). Here the CDR3 reads CASSAGQGTYSYGYTF. The CDR3 DNA follows: TGTGCCAGCAGCGCAGGACAGGGGACCTATTCCTATGGCTACACCTTC. The variable domain in full, completed from reference TRBV9 and TRBJ1-2, reads DSGVTQTPKHLITATGQRVTLRCSPRSGDLSVYWYQQSLDQGLQFLIQYYNGEERAKGNILERFSAQQFPDLHSELNLSSLELGDSALYFCASSAGQGTYSYGYTFGSGTRLTVV.